These T cell receptor beta chains were read from a single sample in a study of blood T cells in healthy people across ages. One entry per CDR3 protein, called by TCRdb with MiXCR from the 5' RACE reads. Here the sample spans about 560,000 distinct CDR3 sequences, over 25% being singletons. This sample was shared with a second study, whose subject was T cells of mothers and their children.

The sample taken for sequencing was blood. The receptors come from a boy aged 2 to 10 in good health. Both conserved end residues are part of each CDR3. A D gene is named only where the DNA matches it firmly. Some rows have no size entry. The others give once, few or many, or a class for an expanded clone.

clone size	V gene	D gene	J gene	CDR3 DNA	CDR3 protein
.	TRBV2	TRBD2	TRBJ2-5	TGTGCCAGCTTGGGCCCCGAAGCGGGAGGGCCGGAAGAGACCCAGTACTTC	CASLGPEAGGPEETQYF
.	TRBV11-3	.	TRBJ2-1	TGTGCCAGCAGCTTAACGGGGACCCGGCACAATGAGCAGTTCTTC	CASSLTGTRHNEQFF
.	TRBV7-8	.	TRBJ2-5	TGTGCCAGCAGCTTAGTGAGGACTATCCGGGACATCAGGGAGACCCAGTACTTC	CASSLVRTIRDIRETQYF
.	TRBV25-1	TRBD1	TRBJ1-1	TGTGCCAGCAGCGCAGGGGACAGAGGGAACACTGAAGCTTTCTTT	CASSAGDRGNTEAFF
.	TRBV12-3/TRBV12-4	.	TRBJ2-7	TGTGCCAGCAGTCCCCAGCTCGTTTGGCAGTACTTC	CASSPQLVWQYF
few	TRBV12-3/TRBV12-4	.	TRBJ1-2	TGTGCCAGCAGTTTGAGGGGCAGCTACTATGGCTACACCTTC	CASSLRGSYYGYTF
.	TRBV9	.	TRBJ1-2	TGTGCCAGCAGCGCTATAGTAAAAATGGACGGGCAAAACTATGGCTACACCTTC	CASSAIVKMDGQNYGYTF
.	TRBV3-1	.	TRBJ2-7	TGTGCCAGCAGCCAAGGTGGAGGGGCTCGGTACGAGCAGTACTTC	CASSQGGGARYEQYF
.	TRBV20-1	TRBD2	TRBJ2-5	TGCAGTGCTAGAGATGGTAGGAAGCGGGAGGGCCGACTGTTCTTC	CSARDGRKREGRLFF
.	TRBV5-1	TRBD2	TRBJ2-7	TGCGCCAGCAGCTTGGGGTATACCGGGACTAGTAGCGAGCAGTACTTC	CASSLGYTGTSSEQYF
.	TRBV10-1	TRBD2	TRBJ2-3	TGCGCCAGCAGTGAAGGTAGCGGGGCCACAGATACGCAGTATTTT	CASSEGSGATDTQYF
few	TRBV13	TRBD1	TRBJ1-4	TGTGCCAGCAGCCAGGGGACAGAGATTAATGAAAAACTGTTTTTT	CASSQGTEINEKLFF
few	TRBV6-5	.	TRBJ2-5	TGTGCCAGCAGGGGGGGGGCGGGAACGTTCGAGACCCAGTACTTC	CASRGGAGTFETQYF
few	TRBV3-1	TRBD1	TRBJ2-7	TGTGCCAGCAGCCGATCCGGGACAGGGGGCTACGAGCAGTACTTC	CASSRSGTGGYEQYF
many	TRBV29-1	.	TRBJ2-7	TGCAGCGTTGCCATCAGGGGGGGCTACGAGCAGTACTTC	CSVAIRGGYEQYF
.	TRBV7-9	.	TRBJ1-5	TGTGCCAGCAGCTTAAAAGTCGGGCAGGCCGGTCAGCCCCAGCATTTT	CASSLKVGQAGQPQHF
few	TRBV12-3/TRBV12-4	.	TRBJ1-4	TGTGCCAGCAGCCAAGAAGCAGGGTCGGGCGGAAGGGCACTGTTTTTT	CASSQEAGSGGRALFF
.	TRBV25-1	.	TRBJ2-1	TGTGCCAGCAGTGGAGGACAGAACAATGAGCAGTTCTTC	CASSGGQNNEQFF
few	TRBV24-1	.	TRBJ2-2	TGTGCCACCAGTGATCGCTCCGCGAACACCGGGGAGCTGTTTTTT	CATSDRSANTGELFF
few	TRBV5-6	TRBD2	TRBJ2-2	TGTGCCAGCAGCCCGGACGGGACTAGCGGGGACACCGGGGAGCTGTTTTTT	CASSPDGTSGDTGELFF
.	TRBV10-3	TRBD1	TRBJ2-7	TGTGCCATCAGTGGGGACAGGGGCGGTGGCGAGCAGTACTTC	CAISGDRGGGEQYF
.	TRBV4-1	TRBD2	TRBJ2-5	TGCGCCAGCAGCCGGGTTAGCGGGAGGAAAGAGACCCAGTACTTC	CASSRVSGRKETQYF
.	TRBV11-2	TRBD1	TRBJ2-3	TGTGCCAGCAGCTTCCGGGACAGGGGTTTGGATACGCAGTATTTT	CASSFRDRGLDTQYF
.	TRBV11-2	.	TRBJ2-2	TGTGCCAGCAGCCCCATTGCAGGGAACACCGGGGAGCTGTTTTTT	CASSPIAGNTGELFF
.	TRBV4-3	TRBD1	TRBJ2-1	TGCGCCAGCAGCCAAGTATGGGCAGGGGGCGGTCAGTTCTTC	CASSQVWAGGGQFF
few	TRBV20-1	.	TRBJ2-2	TGCAGTGCCCCTAGACTAGGGGACACCGGGGAGCTGTTTTTT	CSAPRLGDTGELFF
.	TRBV24-1	TRBD1	TRBJ2-2	TGTGCCACCAGTGCCCATGACAGGGCTGGTACCGGGGAGCTGTTTTTT	CATSAHDRAGTGELFF
many	TRBV12-3/TRBV12-4	TRBD2	TRBJ2-1	TGTGCCAGCAGTTTAGCCCTACTAGCGGGAACCGACAATGAGCAGTTCTTC	CASSLALLAGTDNEQFF
many	TRBV4-3	TRBD2	TRBJ2-6	TGCGCCAGCAGCCAAGATTTGGGGCGGGAGCTCTCTGGGGCCAACGTCCTGACTTTC	CASSQDLGRELSGANVLTF
.	TRBV7-8	.	TRBJ1-1	TGTGCCAGCAGCTTAAGACAGAGGGACACTGAAGCTTTCTTT	CASSLRQRDTEAFF
few	TRBV30	.	TRBJ1-1	TGTGCCTGGAGGGGGGCTATGAACACTGAAGCTTTCTTT	CAWRGAMNTEAFF
few	TRBV2	.	TRBJ2-5	TGTGCCAGCAGTGTCGAGGGGGACCAAGAGACCCAGTACTTC	CASSVEGDQETQYF
.	TRBV7-9	TRBD1	TRBJ2-5	TGTGCCAGCAGCTCCAGACAGGGGGAGTACCAAGAGACCCAGTACTTC	CASSSRQGEYQETQYF
few	TRBV9	TRBD2	TRBJ2-5	TGTGCCAGCAGGAGGGGGCTAGCGGGAGACGGAGAGGAGACCCAGTACTTC	CASRRGLAGDGEETQYF
.	TRBV20-1	.	TRBJ2-5	TGCAGTGCTAGAGGGCCTAACCAGACCCCCCCTGGGACCCAGTACTTC	CSARGPNQTPPGTQYF
.	TRBV10-1	TRBD1	TRBJ2-5	TGCGCCAGCAGTGAGGGGGCCGGGACAGGTCATCGAGAGACCCAGTACTTC	CASSEGAGTGHRETQYF
.	TRBV5-1	TRBD1	TRBJ2-1	TGCGCCAACAGCCTGGACAGGCCCCTAGGGAACAATGAGCAGTTCTTC	CANSLDRPLGNNEQFF
few	TRBV9	TRBD2	TRBJ2-1	TGTGCCAGCAGCCTTACTAGCGGGAGGGCCGGTGAGCAGTTCTTC	CASSLTSGRAGEQFF
few	TRBV21-1	.	TRBJ2-1	TGTGCCAGCAGCAAAAGGGGGGACAGGGGAAACAATGAGCAGTTCTTC	CASSKRGDRGNNEQFF
few	TRBV7-2	.	TRBJ2-1	TGTGCCAGCAGCCAGGGACCTGGGGACTACAATGAGCAGTTCTTC	CASSQGPGDYNEQFF
.	TRBV7-2	.	TRBJ2-7	TGTGCCAGCAGCTTACACGGGAGCCGATCCTACGAGCAGTACTTC	CASSLHGSRSYEQYF
.	TRBV12-3/TRBV12-4	TRBD2	TRBJ2-3	TGTGCCAGCAGTTTAGGTTTAGGGACTAGCGGCACAGATACGCAGTATTTT	CASSLGLGTSGTDTQYF